The sequence of this T cell receptor beta chain was determined in a study of blood T cell repertoires in COVID-19. About the study: The United States, Italy and Spain supplied acute and convalescent COVID-19 samples. T cells, B-cell-depleted T cells, or PBMCs supplied cDNA or gDNA.

Original analysis: Reference gene primer amplification in the assay estimated nucleated cell counts. Profiling relied on immunoSEQ multiplex PCR, and the TCRdb table lists in-frame clones only, not all of them. V, J and clone size are taken as reported in that table, and D and trimming were inferred from the DNA itself. The repertoire holds about 190,000 clones, about 85% seen once, with around 1.1% in the top ten. The V gene's germline CDR1 is KGHDR and CDR2 SFDVKD. The length of the CDR3 is 12 residues. Trimming shortened V by 3 bases and J by 5 bases, and 6 bases separated the two germline ends. The sample was peripheral blood. The chain carries TRBV24-1 and TRBJ2-5; perhaps TRBD1 as D (5 bases). The sequence was obtained from a man aged 25-45 years with acute or convalescent COVID-19. Here the CDR3 reads CATSDQGETQYF. CDR3 DNA: TGTGCCACCAGTGATCAGGGCGAGACCCAGTACTTC.